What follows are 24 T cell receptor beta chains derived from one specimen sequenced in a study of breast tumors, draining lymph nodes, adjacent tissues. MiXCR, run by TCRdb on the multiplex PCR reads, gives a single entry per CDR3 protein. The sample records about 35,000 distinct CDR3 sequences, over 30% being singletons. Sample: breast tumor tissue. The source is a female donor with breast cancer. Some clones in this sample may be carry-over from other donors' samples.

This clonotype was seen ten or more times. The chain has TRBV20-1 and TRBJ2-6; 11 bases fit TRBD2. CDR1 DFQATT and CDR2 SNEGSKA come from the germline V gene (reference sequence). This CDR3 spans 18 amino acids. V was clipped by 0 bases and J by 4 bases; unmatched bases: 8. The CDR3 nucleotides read TGCAGTGCTAGAGACCGACTAGCGGGATCGTCCGGGGCCAACGTCCTGACTTTC. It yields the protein CSARDRLAGSSGANVLTF.

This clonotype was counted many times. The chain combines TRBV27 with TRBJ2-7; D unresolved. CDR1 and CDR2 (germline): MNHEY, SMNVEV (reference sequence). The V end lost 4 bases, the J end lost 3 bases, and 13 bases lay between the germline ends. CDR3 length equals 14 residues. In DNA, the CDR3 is TGTGCCAGCAGTTCACCAAGTTCGGGCTACGAGCAGTACTTC. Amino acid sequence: CASSSPSSGYEQYF.

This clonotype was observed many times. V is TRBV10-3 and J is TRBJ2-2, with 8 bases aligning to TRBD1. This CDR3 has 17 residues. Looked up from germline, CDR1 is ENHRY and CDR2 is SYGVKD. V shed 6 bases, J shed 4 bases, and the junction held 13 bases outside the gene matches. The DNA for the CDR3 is TGTGCCATCAGGACAGGGGAAGACTCAGGGGGCACCGGGGAGCTGTTTTTT. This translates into CAIRTGEDSGGTGELFF.

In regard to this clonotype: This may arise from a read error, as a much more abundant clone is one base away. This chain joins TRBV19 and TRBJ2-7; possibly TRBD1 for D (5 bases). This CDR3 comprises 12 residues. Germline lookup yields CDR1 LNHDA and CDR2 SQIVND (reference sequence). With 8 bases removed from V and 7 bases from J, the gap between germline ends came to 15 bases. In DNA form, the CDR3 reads TGTGCCAGTGGTGGGGCGAAGTGGGAGCAGTACTTC. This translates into CASGGAKWEQYF.

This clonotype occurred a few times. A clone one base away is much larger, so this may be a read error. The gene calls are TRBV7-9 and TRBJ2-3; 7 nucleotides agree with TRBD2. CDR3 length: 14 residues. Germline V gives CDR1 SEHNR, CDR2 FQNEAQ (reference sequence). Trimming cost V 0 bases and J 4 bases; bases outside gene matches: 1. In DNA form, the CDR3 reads TGTGCCAGCAGCTTAGCGGGAGGGGCAGATACGCAGTATTTT. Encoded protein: CASSLAGGADTQYF.

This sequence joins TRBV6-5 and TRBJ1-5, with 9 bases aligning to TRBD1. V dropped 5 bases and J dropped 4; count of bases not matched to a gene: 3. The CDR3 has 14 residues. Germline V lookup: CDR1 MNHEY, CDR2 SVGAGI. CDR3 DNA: TGTGCCAGCAGTGAGGGGACAGGGAATCAGCCCCAGCATTTT. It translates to CASSEGTGNQPQHF.

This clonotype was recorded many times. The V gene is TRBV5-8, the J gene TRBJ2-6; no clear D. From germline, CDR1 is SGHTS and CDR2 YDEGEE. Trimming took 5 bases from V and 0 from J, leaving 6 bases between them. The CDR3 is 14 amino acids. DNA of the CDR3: TGTGCCAGCAGTACTTTCTCTGGGGCCAACGTCCTGACTTTC. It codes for CASSTFSGANVLTF.

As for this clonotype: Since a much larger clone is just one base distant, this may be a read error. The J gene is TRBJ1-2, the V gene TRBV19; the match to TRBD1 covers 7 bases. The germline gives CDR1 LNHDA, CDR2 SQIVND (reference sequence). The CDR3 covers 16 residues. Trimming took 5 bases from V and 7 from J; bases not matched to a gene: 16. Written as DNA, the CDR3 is TGTGCCAGTAGTTCGGGGACAGTACCGCGGGGCTGTGGCTACACCTTC. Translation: CASSSGTVPRGCGYTF. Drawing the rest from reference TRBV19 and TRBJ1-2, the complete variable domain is DGGITQSPKYLFRKEGQNVTLSCEQNLNHDAMYWYRQDPGQGLRLIYYSQIVNDFQKGDIAEGYSVSREKKESFPLTVTSAQKNPTAFYLCASSSGTVPRGCGYTFGSGTRLTVV.

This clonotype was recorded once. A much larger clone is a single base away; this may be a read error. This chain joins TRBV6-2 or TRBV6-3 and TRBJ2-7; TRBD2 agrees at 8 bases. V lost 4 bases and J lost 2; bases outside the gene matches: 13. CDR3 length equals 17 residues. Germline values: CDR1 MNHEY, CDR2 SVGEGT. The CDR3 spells CASSCTTLAGGAYEQYF. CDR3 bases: TGTGCCAGCAGTTGCACCACCCTAGCGGGCGGGGCCTACGAGCAGTACTTC.

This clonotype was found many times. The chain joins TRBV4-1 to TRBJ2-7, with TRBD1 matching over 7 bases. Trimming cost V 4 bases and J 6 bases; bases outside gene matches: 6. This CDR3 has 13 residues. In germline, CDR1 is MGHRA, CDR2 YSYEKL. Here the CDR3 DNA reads TGCGCCAGCAGCCGATACTGGGACAGCGAGCAGTACTTC. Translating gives CASSRYWDSEQYF.

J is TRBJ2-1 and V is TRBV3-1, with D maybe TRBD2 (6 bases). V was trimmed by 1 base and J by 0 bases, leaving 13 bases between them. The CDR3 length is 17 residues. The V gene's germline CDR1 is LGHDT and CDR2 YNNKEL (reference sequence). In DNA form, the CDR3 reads TGTGCCAGCAGCCAAGGAATCCTAGCGAACTCCTACAATGAGCAGTTCTTC. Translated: CASSQGILANSYNEQFF.

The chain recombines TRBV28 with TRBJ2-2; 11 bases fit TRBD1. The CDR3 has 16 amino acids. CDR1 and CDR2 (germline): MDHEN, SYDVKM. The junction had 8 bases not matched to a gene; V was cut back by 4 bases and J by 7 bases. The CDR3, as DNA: TGTGCCAGCAGTTCCTTGAGGACAGGGGGCAGCGGGGAGCTGTTTTTT. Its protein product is CASSSLRTGGSGELFF.

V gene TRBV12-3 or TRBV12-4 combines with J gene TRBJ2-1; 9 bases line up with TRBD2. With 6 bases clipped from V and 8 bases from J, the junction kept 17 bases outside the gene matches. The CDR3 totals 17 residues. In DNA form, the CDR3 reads TGTGCCAGCAGCCTCGGGGTAGCGGGAGATGGGCTTGATGAGCAGTTCTTC. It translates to CASSLGVAGDGLDEQFF.

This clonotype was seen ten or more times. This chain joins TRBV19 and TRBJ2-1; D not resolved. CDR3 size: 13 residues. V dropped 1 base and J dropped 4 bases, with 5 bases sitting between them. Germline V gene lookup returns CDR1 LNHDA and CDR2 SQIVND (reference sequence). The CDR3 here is CASSIVGYNEQFF. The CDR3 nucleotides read TGTGCCAGTAGTATAGTAGGGTACAATGAGCAGTTCTTC.

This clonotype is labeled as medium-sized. The CDR3 loop reads CSAPGTGGGYGYTF. The CDR3 nucleotides read TGCAGTGCCCCCGGGACAGGGGGCGGCTATGGCTACACCTTC. V gene TRBV20-1 combines with J gene TRBJ1-2, with TRBD1 matching over 12 bases. The CDR3 sequence is 14 residues long. Germline loops: CDR1 DFQATT, CDR2 SNEGSKA (reference sequence). Trimming at V came to 6 bases and at J to 4 bases, leaving 6 bases not matched to a gene.

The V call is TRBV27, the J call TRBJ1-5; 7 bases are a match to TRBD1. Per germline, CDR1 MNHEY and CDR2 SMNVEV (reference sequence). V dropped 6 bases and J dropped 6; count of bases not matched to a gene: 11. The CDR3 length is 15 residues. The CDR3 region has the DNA TGTGCCAGCAGCCCTAGGGCTACAGGGGCTCAGCCCCAGCATTTT. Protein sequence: CASSPRATGAQPQHF.

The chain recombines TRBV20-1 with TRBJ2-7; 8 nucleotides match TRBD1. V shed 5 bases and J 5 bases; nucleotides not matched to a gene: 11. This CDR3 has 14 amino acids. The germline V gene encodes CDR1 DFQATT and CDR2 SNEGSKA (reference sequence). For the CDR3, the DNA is TGCAGTGCTTCACCGGACAGGGCGTTAAACGAGCAGTACTTC. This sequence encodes CSASPDRALNEQYF.

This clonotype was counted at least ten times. In DNA, the CDR3 is TGTGCCAGCAGCTTTTCCAGGGCCGGTGCGAGAGAGACCCAGTACTTC. Translation gives CASSFSRAGARETQYF. The rearrangement links TRBV7-2 to TRBJ2-5; TRBD1 might be the D (5 bases). CDR1 and CDR2 from the germline V gene are SGHTA and FQGNSA. Trimming left V 3 bases short and J 4 bases short, with 18 bases between. The CDR3 runs 16 residues.

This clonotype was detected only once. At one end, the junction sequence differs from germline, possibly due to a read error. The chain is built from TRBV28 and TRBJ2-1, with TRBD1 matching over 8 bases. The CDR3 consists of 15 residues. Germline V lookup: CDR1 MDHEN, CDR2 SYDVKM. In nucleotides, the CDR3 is TGTGCCAGCACTTTACCGGCAGGGGGCTCAAATGAGCAGTTCTTC. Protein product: CASTLPAGGSNEQFF. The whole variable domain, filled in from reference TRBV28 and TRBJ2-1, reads DVKVTQSSRYLVKRTGEKVFLECVQDMDHENMFWYRQDPGLGLRLIYFSYDVKMKEKGDIPEGYSVSREKKERFSLILESASTNQTSMYLCASTLPAGGSNEQFFGPGTRLTVL.

The CDR3 DNA reads as TGTGCCAGCACCGACGGAAACATTCAGTACTTC. As protein: CASTDGNIQYF. The V and J genes are TRBV12-3 or TRBV12-4 and TRBJ2-4; D is unresolved. Trimming shortened V by 7 bases and J by 6 bases, and 7 bases separated the two germline ends. The CDR3 sequence is 11 residues long.

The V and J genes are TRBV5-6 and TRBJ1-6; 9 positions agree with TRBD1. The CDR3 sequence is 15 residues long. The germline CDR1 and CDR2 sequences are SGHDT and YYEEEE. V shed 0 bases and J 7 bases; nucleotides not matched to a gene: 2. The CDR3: CASSLAGTGNSPLHF. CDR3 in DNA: TGTGCCAGCAGCTTGGCCGGGACAGGGAATTCACCCCTCCACTTT. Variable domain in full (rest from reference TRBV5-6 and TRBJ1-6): DAGVTQSPTHLIKTRGQQVTLRCSPKSGHDTVSWYQQALGQGPQFIFQYYEEEERQRGNFPDRFSGHQFPNYSSELNVNALLLGDSALYLCASSLAGTGNSPLHFGNGTRLTVT.

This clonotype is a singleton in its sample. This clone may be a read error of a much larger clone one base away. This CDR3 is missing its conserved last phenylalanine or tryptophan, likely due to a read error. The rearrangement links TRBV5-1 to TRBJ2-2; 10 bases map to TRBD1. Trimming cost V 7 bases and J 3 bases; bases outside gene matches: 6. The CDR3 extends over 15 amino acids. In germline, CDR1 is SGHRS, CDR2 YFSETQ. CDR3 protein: CASGRQGADTGELFS. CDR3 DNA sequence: TGCGCCAGCGGCCGACAGGGGGCTGACACCGGGGAGCTGTTTTCT.

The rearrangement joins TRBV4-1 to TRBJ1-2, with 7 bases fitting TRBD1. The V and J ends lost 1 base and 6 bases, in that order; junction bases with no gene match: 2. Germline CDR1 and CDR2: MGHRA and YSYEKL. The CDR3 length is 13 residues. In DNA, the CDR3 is TGCGCCAGCAGCCAAGTTGGGACAGATGGCTACACCTTC. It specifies CASSQVGTDGYTF.

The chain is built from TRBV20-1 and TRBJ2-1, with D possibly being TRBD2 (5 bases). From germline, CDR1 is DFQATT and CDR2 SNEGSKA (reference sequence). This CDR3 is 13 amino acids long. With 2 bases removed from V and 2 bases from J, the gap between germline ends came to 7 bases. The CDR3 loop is CSARLAPYNEQFF. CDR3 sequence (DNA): TGCAGTGCTAGACTAGCCCCCTACAATGAGCAGTTCTTC.